This T cell receptor beta chain is from a study of blood T cells in healthy people across ages. Study results and limitations: Among long-lived donors, naive CD4+ cells were more numerous and diversity higher than in aged donors. There was no known CMV status for donors, so expanded clonotype changes were possibly confounded.

V was clipped by 0 bases and J by 1 base, with 10 bases between them. This CDR3 contains 15 residues. Germline loops: CDR1 SGHRS, CDR2 YFSETQ. On this clonotype: As yet, its antigen is unknown.

Healthy Caucasian individuals from Russia aged about 6 to 90 were enrolled as donors. Then a second PCR, running roughly 7 to 11 cycles, was carried out with a sample-barcoded 5' primer and a J-beta primer mix. One entry per CDR3 protein results from TCRdb running MiXCR on the 5' RACE reads. Of about 640,000 distinct CDR3 sequences in the sample, around three fifths are singletons; the top ten hold 30% to 40%. The source of this sequence is a man aged 55 to 70 in good health. The rearrangement joins TRBV5-1 to TRBJ1-1; no firm D call. The source material was blood. The CDR3 protein is CASSLDGEGNTEAFF. CDR3 DNA: TGCGCCAGCAGCTTGGATGGAGAGGGGAACACTGAAGCTTTCTTT.